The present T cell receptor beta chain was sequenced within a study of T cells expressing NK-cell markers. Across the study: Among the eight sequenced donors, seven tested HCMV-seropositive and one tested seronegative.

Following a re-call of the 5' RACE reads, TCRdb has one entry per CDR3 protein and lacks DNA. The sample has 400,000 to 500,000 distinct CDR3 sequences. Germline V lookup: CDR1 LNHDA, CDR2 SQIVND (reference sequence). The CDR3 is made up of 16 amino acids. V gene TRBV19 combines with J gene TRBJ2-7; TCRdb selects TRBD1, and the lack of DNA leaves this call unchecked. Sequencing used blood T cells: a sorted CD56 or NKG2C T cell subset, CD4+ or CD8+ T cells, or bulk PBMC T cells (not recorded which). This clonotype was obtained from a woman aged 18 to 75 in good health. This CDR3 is CASSPLAGGGSYEQYF.